The 13 T cell receptor beta chains presented below share a single source sample, sequenced in a study of OX40 agonist ivuxolimab in advanced cancers. Library preparation employed the immunoSEQ multiplex PCR assay. The source is immuneACCESS, and TCRdb retained only in-frame sequences with V and J called. Part of the clones is not carried over; for the studies checked, unresolved V genes explain less than half of this, and the remainder is unexplained. The sample table lists more than 45,000 clones, over 75% of them with a count of one. Of the sample, 1.5% is held by the ten largest clones. Sequenced here: CD4+ or CD8+ T cells sorted from blood, sampled in a trial of the OX40 agonist ivuxolimab. Every receptor here comes from an adult with an advanced solid tumor such as melanoma, head and neck, liver or kidney cancer.

J is TRBJ2-2 and V is TRBV5-1, with TRBD1 as a possible D gene (6 bases). The CDR3 sequence is 16 residues long. Germline loops: CDR1 SGHRS, CDR2 YFSETQ. The ends were cut back, 6 bases at V and 1 base at J, with 16 bases in the middle. The CDR3 is CASTPGTPLNTGELFF. The DNA for the CDR3 is TGCGCCAGCACCCCAGGGACACCCTTGAACACCGGGGAGCTGTTTTTT. Using reference TRBV5-1 and TRBJ2-2 for the parts outside the CDR3, the full variable domain is KAGVTQTPRYLIKTRGQQVTLSCSPISGHRSVSWYQQTPGQGLQFLFEYFSETQRNKGNFPGRFSGRQFSNSRSEMNVSTLELGDSALYLCASTPGTPLNTGELFFGEGSRLTVL.

The chain carries TRBV30 and TRBJ1-2; the D is unclear. Trimming removed 5 bases from V and 6 bases from J, with 13 bases in between. Germline assignment: CDR1 GTSNPN and CDR2 SVGIG (reference sequence). The CDR3 loop spans 12 amino acids. The CDR3: CAWWRDSHGYTF. Here the CDR3 DNA reads TGTGCCTGGTGGAGGGATAGTCATGGCTACACCTTC.

This clone is medium-sized (0.01 to 0.1%) by share. The chain is built from TRBV7-3 and TRBJ2-7, with 11 bases that match TRBD2. Germline lookup yields CDR1 SGHTA and CDR2 FQGTGA. V lost 5 bases and J lost 4; bases outside the gene matches: 7. This CDR3 comprises 15 residues. Written as DNA, the CDR3 is TGTGCCAGCAGCCGTGGGACTAGCGGAGTTTACGAGCAGTACTTC. Protein product: CASSRGTSGVYEQYF.

The chain uses TRBV10-2 and TRBJ2-1, with TRBD2 matching 9 bases. Germline V gene data show CDR1 as WSHSY and CDR2 as SAAADI. V trimming: 6 bases; J trimming: 0 bases; junction bases outside the gene matches: 3. This CDR3 spans 15 amino acids. CDR3 sequence (DNA): TGCGCCAGCAGACCTAGCGGGAACTCCTACAATGAGCAGTTCTTC. Translated: CASRPSGNSYNEQFF.

A word on this clone: Different DNA sequences within this sample yield the same CDR3. The chain combines TRBV18 with TRBJ1-1, with TRBD1 matching 7 bases. V trimming: 2 bases; J trimming: 1 base; junction bases outside the gene matches: 1. CDR3 length: 14 residues. Looked up from germline, CDR1 is KGHSH and CDR2 is LQKENI. In nucleotides, the CDR3 is TGTGCCAGCTCACCAAGACAGGGGAACACTGAAGCTTTCTTT. It encodes CASSPRQGNTEAFF.

This clone was observed a single time. The chain couples TRBV19 to TRBJ2-1, with D perhaps given as TRBD1 or TRBD2 (6 bases each). This CDR3 is 13 amino acids long. Trimming left V 6 bases short and J 9 bases short, with 15 bases between. Per the germline V gene, CDR1 is LNHDA and CDR2 is SQIVND (reference sequence). The CDR3 sequence: CASRGGSLAEQFF. The CDR3 region has the DNA TGTGCCAGTAGGGGGGGCAGTCTGGCTGAGCAGTTCTTC.

V is TRBV4-1 and J is TRBJ2-7, with TRBD1 matching 8 bases. Germline-derived CDR1 and CDR2 are MGHRA and YSYEKL. V was pared by 0 bases and J by 6 bases, with 10 bases of the junction left unmatched. The CDR3 sequence is 16 residues long. This CDR3 reads CASSQERQGYPGEQYF. The CDR3 region has the DNA TGCGCCAGCAGCCAAGAAAGACAGGGGTACCCCGGCGAGCAGTACTTC.

The chain is built from TRBV18 and TRBJ2-7; TRBD1 might be the D (6 bases). CDR3 length: 15 residues. CDR1 and CDR2 (germline): KGHSH, LQKENI. The germline V and J ends were trimmed by 0 bases and 2 bases, with 11 bases remaining between them. CDR3 nucleotide sequence: TGTGCCAGCTCACCACCGGGCCAGGGGACCTACGAGCAGTACTTC. Translation: CASSPPGQGTYEQYF.

This chain connects TRBV25-1 to TRBJ1-2; no definite D call. The CDR3 sequence is 12 residues long. V was clipped by 0 bases and J by 8 bases, with 7 bases between them. Germline lookup yields CDR1 MGHDK and CDR2 SYGVNS. The CDR3 here is CASSEYGRGYTF. Written as DNA, the CDR3 is TGTGCCAGCAGTGAATATGGTAGGGGCTACACCTTC.

The genes are TRBV12-5 and TRBJ2-1; D is perhaps TRBD2 (5 bases). There are 18 residues in the CDR3. V lost 1 base to trimming and J lost 5 bases, with 21 bases between them. Per germline, CDR1 LGHNT and CDR2 FRNRAP. The CDR3 sequence: CASGLAQPRTPDDNEQFF. CDR3 bases: TGTGCTAGTGGTTTGGCCCAACCCCGGACTCCCGATGACAATGAGCAGTTCTTC.

V and J are TRBV7-3 and TRBJ2-1; D call uncertain. The CDR3 runs to 15 residues. The germline V gene has CDR1 SGHTA and CDR2 FQGTGA. Trimming shortened V by 5 bases and J by 0 bases, and 11 bases separated the two germline ends. The CDR3 sequence: CASSPDASSYNEQFF. Here the CDR3 DNA reads TGTGCCAGCAGCCCGGACGCGTCCTCCTACAATGAGCAGTTCTTC.

This clone was recorded only once. The chain employs TRBV18 and TRBJ1-1; D call uncertain. V shed 0 bases and J shed 7 bases, with 18 bases lying between them. The CDR3 sequence is 16 residues long. The germline CDR1 and CDR2 sequences are KGHSH and LQKENI. CDR3 region: CASSPPVKPLGGEAFF. The CDR3 coding sequence is TGTGCCAGCTCACCACCTGTAAAGCCTCTGGGCGGTGAAGCTTTCTTT.

The V gene is TRBV28, the J gene TRBJ1-4; 12 nucleotides match TRBD1. Germline V lookup: CDR1 MDHEN, CDR2 SYDVKM. The V and J ends lost 0 bases and 4 bases, in that order; junction bases with no gene match: 6. This CDR3 has 18 residues. CDR3 sequence: CASSLWGQGAVVNEKLFF. In DNA form, the CDR3 reads TGTGCCAGCAGTTTATGGGGACAGGGGGCGGTTGTTAATGAAAAACTGTTTTTT.